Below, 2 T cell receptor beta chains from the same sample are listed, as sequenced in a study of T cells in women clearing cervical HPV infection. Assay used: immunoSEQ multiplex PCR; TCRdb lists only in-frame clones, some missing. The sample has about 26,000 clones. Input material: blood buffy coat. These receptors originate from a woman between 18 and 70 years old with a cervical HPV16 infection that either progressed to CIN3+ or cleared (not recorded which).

CDR3 residues: CASSPGDRRFGGYTF. The sequenced CDR3 bases are TGTGCCAGCAGCCCAGGGGACAGAAGGTTCGGTGGC. This chain joins TRBV7-2 and TRBJ1-2; 7 bases line up with TRBD1. The read is 3 residues too short to cover the CDR3 end, so that end is filled in from the germline J gene. V gave up 5 bases and J gave up 7 bases; unmatched junction bases: 13. The CDR3 is 15 residues long. Per germline, CDR1 SGHTA and CDR2 FQGNSA.

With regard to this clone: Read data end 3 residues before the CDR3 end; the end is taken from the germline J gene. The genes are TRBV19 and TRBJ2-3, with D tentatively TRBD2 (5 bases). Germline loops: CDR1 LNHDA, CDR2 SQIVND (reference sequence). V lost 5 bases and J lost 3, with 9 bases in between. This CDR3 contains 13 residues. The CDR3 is CASSPGVTDTQYF. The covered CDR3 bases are TGTGCCAGTAGTCCCGGGGTTACAGATACG.